This section outlines one T cell receptor beta chain sequence together with its context. The source of the sample is a study of T cells expressing NK-cell markers. Study context: Investigators obtained TCR beta repertoires from sorted CD3+CD56+NKG2C+, CD3+CD56+NKG2C- and CD3+CD56-NKG2C+ T cells. HCMV seropositivity marked seven of the eight sequenced donors; one was seronegative.

TCR beta cDNA was generated via 5'RACE template switching incorporating UMIs. TCRdb processed the 5' RACE reads again and assigns one entry to each CDR3 protein, with no DNA. The table gives fewer than 400,000 distinct CDR3 sequences; the top ten clones make up roughly 5.2% of it. The CDR3 runs to 16 residues. CDR1 is MDHEN and CDR2 is SYDVKM in the germline V gene. The chain joins TRBV28 to TRBJ2-3; TCRdb proposes TRBD1, but this gene call is untestable without DNA. What was sequenced was blood T cells: a sorted CD56 or NKG2C T cell subset, CD4+ or CD8+ T cells, or bulk PBMC T cells (not recorded which). This receptor was taken from a man aged 18-70 years in good health. The chain's CDR3 is CASSSPDRAITDTQYF.